The rows below give T cell receptor beta chains drawn from one sample of a study of blood T cell repertoires in COVID-19. The table came from immunoSEQ multiplex PCR; TCRdb's copy has only in-frame clones and leaves some out. This sample has 260,000 or so clones, with around 82% found just once. Material for sequencing was peripheral blood. These receptors came from a man older than 75 with acute or convalescent COVID-19. Both conserved end residues are part of each CDR3. A D gene is named only where the DNA matches it firmly. Rows may omit the clone size; those that give it use once, few, many or a size class.

J gene: TRBJ2-1; clone size: NA; V gene: TRBV4-2; D gene: NA; CDR3 DNA: TGTGCCAGCAGCCAAGAAATTGGGGGGGGACAGGATGAGCAGTTCTTC; CDR3 protein: CASSQEIGGGQDEQFF
J gene: TRBJ1-2; clone size: NA; V gene: TRBV2; D gene: NA; CDR3 DNA: TGTGCCAGCAGTGCACAGGGCCCTACTAACTATGGCTACACCTTC; CDR3 protein: CASSAQGPTNYGYTF
J gene: TRBJ1-4; clone size: NA; V gene: TRBV2; D gene: NA; CDR3 DNA: TGTGCCAGCAGCGTGGTGAGGGCTGCTAATGAAAAACTGTTTTTT; CDR3 protein: CASSVVRAANEKLFF
J gene: TRBJ2-3; clone size: NA; V gene: TRBV5-1; D gene: TRBD2; CDR3 DNA: TGCGCCAGCAGCCCAAAAATAGCGGGAGGGCACACAGATACGCAGTATTTT; CDR3 protein: CASSPKIAGGHTDTQYF
J gene: TRBJ2-5; clone size: NA; V gene: TRBV25-1; D gene: TRBD2; CDR3 DNA: TGTGCCAGCAGTGAATCCGGGGGGGCAGGAGAGACCCAGTACTTC; CDR3 protein: CASSESGGAGETQYF
J gene: TRBJ2-7; clone size: NA; V gene: TRBV30; D gene: NA; CDR3 DNA: TGTGCCTGGACGGACTTCCACGAGCAGTACTTC; CDR3 protein: CAWTDFHEQYF
J gene: TRBJ1-3; clone size: NA; V gene: TRBV13; D gene: NA; CDR3 DNA: TGTGCCAGCAGCTTCGACAGTTATGACACCATATATTTT; CDR3 protein: CASSFDSYDTIYF
J gene: TRBJ2-7; clone size: NA; V gene: TRBV4-1; D gene: TRBD1; CDR3 DNA: TGCGCCAGCAGCCAAGCCCCCTCTGACAGGGGTGGCTACGAGCAGTACTTC; CDR3 protein: CASSQAPSDRGGYEQYF
J gene: TRBJ1-1; clone size: NA; V gene: TRBV28; D gene: NA; CDR3 DNA: TGTGCCAGCAGTTTAGCCTCACTGACAGTTCGTTCTGAAGCTTTCTTT; CDR3 protein: CASSLASLTVRSEAFF
J gene: TRBJ2-5; clone size: NA; V gene: TRBV24-1; D gene: NA; CDR3 DNA: TGTGCCACCAGTGATTCTAGTCGGGAGACCCAGTACTTC; CDR3 protein: CATSDSSRETQYF
J gene: TRBJ1-3; clone size: few; V gene: TRBV7-2; D gene: NA; CDR3 DNA: TGTGCCAGCAGCCCAGGGACACCAGGAAACACCATATATTTT; CDR3 protein: CASSPGTPGNTIYF
J gene: TRBJ1-2; clone size: NA; V gene: TRBV30; D gene: NA; CDR3 DNA: TGTGCCTGGAGTGTTTTGGAAGGGGAACATGGCTACACCTTC; CDR3 protein: CAWSVLEGEHGYTF
J gene: TRBJ1-6; clone size: NA; V gene: TRBV6-1; D gene: NA; CDR3 DNA: TGTGCCAGCAGTGAGTTGGATCGTGGAGCCGGCTCCTATAATTCACCCCTCCACTTT; CDR3 protein: CASSELDRGAGSYNSPLHF
J gene: TRBJ1-6; clone size: NA; V gene: TRBV3-1/TRBV3-2; D gene: TRBD1; CDR3 DNA: TGTGCCAGCAGCACGACAGGGCGGGGTTCACCCCTCCACTTT; CDR3 protein: CASSTTGRGSPLHF
J gene: TRBJ1-3; clone size: NA; V gene: TRBV7-9; D gene: TRBD1; CDR3 DNA: TGTGCCAGCAGCTTAGCTGGGACAGGGGGTTCTGGAAACACCATATATTTT; CDR3 protein: CASSLAGTGGSGNTIYF
J gene: TRBJ1-1; clone size: NA; V gene: TRBV5-5; D gene: NA; CDR3 DNA: TGTGCCAGCAGCTTATACGAGGGTAGGACTGAAGCTTTCTTT; CDR3 protein: CASSLYEGRTEAFF
J gene: TRBJ1-3; clone size: NA; V gene: TRBV7-9; D gene: TRBD1; CDR3 DNA: TGTGCCAGCAGCTTGACAGGGGGCATCTCTGGAAACACCATATATTTT; CDR3 protein: CASSLTGGISGNTIYF
J gene: TRBJ2-7; clone size: NA; V gene: TRBV28; D gene: NA; CDR3 DNA: TGTGCCAGCAGTTTCCCAGGGTTCGAGCAGTACTTC; CDR3 protein: CASSFPGFEQYF
J gene: TRBJ2-2; clone size: NA; V gene: TRBV24-1; D gene: NA; CDR3 DNA: TGTGCCACCAGTAGCCAGGCATCCGGGGAGCTGTTTTTT; CDR3 protein: CATSSQASGELFF
J gene: TRBJ1-6; clone size: NA; V gene: TRBV7-6; D gene: NA; CDR3 DNA: TGTGCCAGCAGCTTAGACAGCCATAATTCACCCCTCCACTTT; CDR3 protein: CASSLDSHNSPLHF
J gene: TRBJ2-5; clone size: once; V gene: TRBV5-5; D gene: NA; CDR3 DNA: TGTGCCAGCAGCTTGGGTCGGGATAGGGAGACCCAGTACTTC; CDR3 protein: CASSLGRDRETQYF
J gene: TRBJ2-5; clone size: NA; V gene: TRBV18; D gene: TRBD1; CDR3 DNA: TGTGCCAGCTCACCGTCAGGGGGCGTTAGGGAGACCCAGTACTTC; CDR3 protein: CASSPSGGVRETQYF
J gene: TRBJ2-3; clone size: NA; V gene: TRBV2; D gene: NA; CDR3 DNA: TGTGCCAGCAGAGCCCGGGACATGGGCACAGATACGCAGTATTTT; CDR3 protein: CASRARDMGTDTQYF
J gene: TRBJ2-5; clone size: NA; V gene: TRBV5-8; D gene: NA; CDR3 DNA: TGTGCCAGCAGCCCGGGGGTTTTGGCTCAAGAGACCCAGTACTTC; CDR3 protein: CASSPGVLAQETQYF
J gene: TRBJ2-2; clone size: NA; V gene: TRBV5-1; D gene: NA; CDR3 DNA: TGCGCCAGCAGCTTGGGCACCGGCGGGCCTTTGAACACCGGGGAGCTGTTTTTT; CDR3 protein: CASSLGTGGPLNTGELFF
J gene: TRBJ1-1; clone size: NA; V gene: TRBV7-9; D gene: NA; CDR3 DNA: TGTGCCAGCAGCCCGGGGTCGATGAACACTGAAGCTTTCTTT; CDR3 protein: CASSPGSMNTEAFF
J gene: TRBJ2-6; clone size: once; V gene: TRBV4-2; D gene: NA; CDR3 DNA: TGTGCCAGCAGCCAAGGGGGCACTCCTGTCCTGACTTTC; CDR3 protein: CASSQGGTPVLTF
J gene: TRBJ1-5; clone size: few; V gene: TRBV28; D gene: NA; CDR3 DNA: TGTGCCAGCAGTCAAAGGGGTCAGCCCCAGCATTTT; CDR3 protein: CASSQRGQPQHF
J gene: TRBJ1-4; clone size: NA; V gene: TRBV7-8; D gene: NA; CDR3 DNA: TGTGCCAGCAGCTTAAGTTGGCAGGGTGGCGAAAAACTGTTTTTT; CDR3 protein: CASSLSWQGGEKLFF
J gene: TRBJ2-1; clone size: NA; V gene: TRBV7-2; D gene: NA; CDR3 DNA: TGTGCCAGCAGCCCCCAGACAGGGACAGCGGGTGAGCAGTTCTTC; CDR3 protein: CASSPQTGTAGEQFF
J gene: TRBJ2-5; clone size: NA; V gene: TRBV3-1/TRBV3-2; D gene: NA; CDR3 DNA: TGTGCCAGCAGCCAAGATCCGGGGGTGGAAGAGACCCAGTACTTC; CDR3 protein: CASSQDPGVEETQYF
J gene: TRBJ2-7; clone size: NA; V gene: TRBV7-9; D gene: TRBD2; CDR3 DNA: TGTGCCAGCAGCCCAGGGACTAGCGGGACTTACGAGCAGTACTTC; CDR3 protein: CASSPGTSGTYEQYF
J gene: TRBJ2-3; clone size: once; V gene: TRBV5-1; D gene: NA; CDR3 DNA: TGCGCCAGCAGCTCGTCCGTCCCGGGCACAGATACGCAGTATTTT; CDR3 protein: CASSSSVPGTDTQYF
J gene: TRBJ2-3; clone size: NA; V gene: TRBV29-1; D gene: NA; CDR3 DNA: TGCAGCGCTGGAGGGACAGATACGCAGTATTTT; CDR3 protein: CSAGGTDTQYF
J gene: TRBJ1-1; clone size: NA; V gene: TRBV7-9; D gene: NA; CDR3 DNA: TGTGCCAGCAGCTCCACCGCGGGGCGAGCTTTCTTT; CDR3 protein: CASSSTAGRAFF
J gene: TRBJ2-5; clone size: once; V gene: TRBV30; D gene: NA; CDR3 DNA: TGTGCCTGGAGTACTACAGGGGGGGTTGAGACCCAGTACTTC; CDR3 protein: CAWSTTGGVETQYF
J gene: TRBJ2-7; clone size: NA; V gene: TRBV6-6; D gene: TRBD2; CDR3 DNA: TGTGCCAGCAGCCCGGGAGGTTACGAGCAGTACTTC; CDR3 protein: CASSPGGYEQYF
J gene: TRBJ1-5; clone size: NA; V gene: TRBV6-6; D gene: NA; CDR3 DNA: TGTGCCAGCAGTTACACCCAGGGATCGAGCAATCAGCCCCAGCATTTT; CDR3 protein: CASSYTQGSSNQPQHF
J gene: TRBJ1-4; clone size: NA; V gene: TRBV20-1; D gene: TRBD1; CDR3 DNA: TGCAGTGCTAGTCAGGGGACAGGCAATGAAAAACTGTTTTTT; CDR3 protein: CSASQGTGNEKLFF
J gene: TRBJ2-7; clone size: NA; V gene: TRBV2; D gene: TRBD1; CDR3 DNA: TGTGCCAGCAGTGCTCAAGGGACAGTTCCCTACGAGCAGTACTTC; CDR3 protein: CASSAQGTVPYEQYF
J gene: TRBJ2-7; clone size: NA; V gene: TRBV6-5; D gene: TRBD2; CDR3 DNA: TGTGCCAGCAGACGCGCGGGAGCCCAGACCTACGAGCAGTACTTC; CDR3 protein: CASRRAGAQTYEQYF
J gene: TRBJ1-2; clone size: NA; V gene: TRBV6-5; D gene: NA; CDR3 DNA: TGTGCCAGCAACCCCTCCGGGAATCTGGGAGGCTACACCTTC; CDR3 protein: CASNPSGNLGGYTF
J gene: TRBJ1-6; clone size: few; V gene: TRBV27; D gene: TRBD1; CDR3 DNA: TGTGCCAGCAACCAACAGGGGTATAATTCACCCCTCCACTTT; CDR3 protein: CASNQQGYNSPLHF
J gene: TRBJ2-1; clone size: NA; V gene: TRBV15; D gene: TRBD2; CDR3 DNA: TGTGCCACCAGCAGAGTGAGCGGGAGTTCCTACAATGAGCAGTTCTTC; CDR3 protein: CATSRVSGSSYNEQFF
J gene: TRBJ1-5; clone size: NA; V gene: TRBV4-1; D gene: NA; CDR3 DNA: TGCGCCAGCAGCCAAGAGTTAGGGAGAACATCTAGCAATCAGCCCCAGCATTTT; CDR3 protein: CASSQELGRTSSNQPQHF
J gene: TRBJ1-5; clone size: NA; V gene: TRBV28; D gene: TRBD1; CDR3 DNA: TGTGCCAGCAGTTCCGGGACAGCGGGGGGAAGCAATCAGCCCCAGCATTTT; CDR3 protein: CASSSGTAGGSNQPQHF
J gene: TRBJ2-5; clone size: NA; V gene: TRBV7-8; D gene: TRBD1; CDR3 DNA: TGTGCCAGCAGCTTCCGTTACGACAGGGGGGACACCCAGTACTTC; CDR3 protein: CASSFRYDRGDTQYF
J gene: TRBJ2-2; clone size: NA; V gene: TRBV3-1/TRBV3-2; D gene: NA; CDR3 DNA: TGTGCCAGCAGCTCGATCGACGTCTATTCGTACACCGGGGAGCCGTTTTTT; CDR3 protein: CASSSIDVYSYTGEPFF
J gene: TRBJ2-7; clone size: NA; V gene: TRBV5-1; D gene: TRBD1; CDR3 DNA: TGCGCCAGCAGCATAACAGGGGGCAGTTACGAGCAGTACTTC; CDR3 protein: CASSITGGSYEQYF
J gene: TRBJ2-5; clone size: NA; V gene: TRBV3-1/TRBV3-2; D gene: NA; CDR3 DNA: TGTGCCAGCAGCCAAGGGGTGGGGCTAAAAGAGACCCAGTACTTC; CDR3 protein: CASSQGVGLKETQYF
J gene: TRBJ2-4; clone size: NA; V gene: TRBV5-6; D gene: TRBD2; CDR3 DNA: TGTGCCAGCAGCGCGACTAGCGGGGGAGACATTCAGTACTTC; CDR3 protein: CASSATSGGDIQYF
J gene: TRBJ1-2; clone size: NA; V gene: TRBV5-1; D gene: NA; CDR3 DNA: TGCGCCAGCAGCTTCTCAGGGGACTATGGCTACACCTTC; CDR3 protein: CASSFSGDYGYTF
J gene: TRBJ2-3; clone size: many; V gene: TRBV7-3; D gene: NA; CDR3 DNA: TGTGCCAGCAGCTTAAGTAGTGCTAGCACAGATACGCAGTATTTT; CDR3 protein: CASSLSSASTDTQYF
J gene: TRBJ2-7; clone size: NA; V gene: TRBV5-1; D gene: NA; CDR3 DNA: TGCGCCAGCCAGAGTGGTAGCGGAGTTTACGAGCAGTACTTC; CDR3 protein: CASQSGSGVYEQYF
J gene: TRBJ2-7; clone size: few; V gene: TRBV20-1; D gene: NA; CDR3 DNA: TGCAGTGCTAGTCGGGTCAGCACCTACGAGCAGTACTTC; CDR3 protein: CSASRVSTYEQYF
J gene: TRBJ2-1; clone size: NA; V gene: TRBV2; D gene: TRBD1; CDR3 DNA: TGTGCCAGCACCCAGTTGACAGGGTCGGGGGAGCAGTTCTTC; CDR3 protein: CASTQLTGSGEQFF
J gene: TRBJ2-3; clone size: NA; V gene: TRBV5-1; D gene: TRBD2; CDR3 DNA: TGCGCCAGCAGCCGGCTGGGGACTAGCGGGGCAGATACGCAGTATTTT; CDR3 protein: CASSRLGTSGADTQYF
J gene: TRBJ1-5; clone size: NA; V gene: TRBV6-5; D gene: NA; CDR3 DNA: TGTGCCAGCCGAGCGCTGAATCAGCCCCAGCATTTT; CDR3 protein: CASRALNQPQHF
J gene: TRBJ1-6; clone size: NA; V gene: TRBV19; D gene: TRBD1; CDR3 DNA: TGTGCCAGTAGTAGCACCGGGACAGGGAAACCCCTCCACTTT; CDR3 protein: CASSSTGTGKPLHF